The rows below give T cell receptor beta chains drawn from one sample of a study of tumor-infiltrating lymphocytes in primary liver carcinoma. TCRdb reprocessed the multiplex PCR reads with MiXCR, giving one entry per CDR3 protein. The data show roughly 120,000 distinct CDR3 sequences, with 64% seen just once and 8.4% held by the top ten. Sequencing input: liver tumor tissue from sampling region 3. The origin of the receptors is a woman aged 55-70 years with primary liver carcinoma and hepatitis B virus infection. Both conserved end residues are trimmed from each CDR3. Fields, in order: V gene, J gene, clone size, CDR3 protein. Clone sizes are given selectively: once, few, many, or a class where the clone is expanded.

>TRBV12-3/TRBV12-4|TRBJ2-5|many
ASSPPGLAGQETQY
>TRBV4-2|TRBJ2-5|.
ASSQIGIRNVPETQY
>TRBV5-1|TRBJ1-2|few
ASSWGQGANNLYGYT
>TRBV28|TRBJ2-1|many
ASRVGLAARNEQF
>TRBV30|TRBJ2-7|many
AWREAALY
>TRBV28|TRBJ2-2|once
ASRTGRVGGELF
>TRBV5-1|TRBJ1-5|.
ASSLRGYQSQH
>TRBV6-5|TRBJ1-1|.
ASRLDSSEAF
>TRBV6-5|TRBJ2-7|many
ASSQAGGPYEQY
>TRBV4-1|TRBJ1-3|.
ASRTDRANTIY
>TRBV29-1|TRBJ2-6|.
SVLIRDSSDNVLT
>TRBV6-1|TRBJ2-4|.
ASSERVGLAGEQGANNIQY
>TRBV11-2|TRBJ2-3|.
ASSPGLTGPDAQY
>TRBV28|TRBJ1-4|.
ASRDSTTNEKLF
>TRBV29-1|TRBJ2-3|once
SASGPRDTQY
>TRBV5-6|TRBJ2-5|.
ASGPASGQQETQY
>TRBV6-1|TRBJ2-3|.
ASRGLVLNTQY
>TRBV29-1|TRBJ2-5|.
SVGSIQQDTLY
>TRBV28|TRBJ1-1|.
ASSFRGLNAF
>TRBV30|TRBJ2-3|.
VWSSGNYTDTQY
>TRBV6-1|TRBJ1-1|many
ASSESGVRTEAF
>TRBV12-3/TRBV12-4|TRBJ2-1|.
DSRSPRGEQF
>TRBV19|TRBJ1-1|once
ASSRTVLGNTEAF
>TRBV6-2/TRBV6-3|TRBJ2-2|many
ASSRQGPGTGELF
>TRBV12-3/TRBV12-4|TRBJ1-2|many
ASSPVGRGYT
>TRBV11-2|TRBJ2-3|.
VISTLVADTQY
>TRBV24-1|TRBJ2-1|.
ATSDPRRDLPNEQF
>TRBV10-2|TRBJ2-5|many
ASRKTPLAGQETQY
>TRBV5-4|TRBJ2-7|.
ASHFGQGADYEQY